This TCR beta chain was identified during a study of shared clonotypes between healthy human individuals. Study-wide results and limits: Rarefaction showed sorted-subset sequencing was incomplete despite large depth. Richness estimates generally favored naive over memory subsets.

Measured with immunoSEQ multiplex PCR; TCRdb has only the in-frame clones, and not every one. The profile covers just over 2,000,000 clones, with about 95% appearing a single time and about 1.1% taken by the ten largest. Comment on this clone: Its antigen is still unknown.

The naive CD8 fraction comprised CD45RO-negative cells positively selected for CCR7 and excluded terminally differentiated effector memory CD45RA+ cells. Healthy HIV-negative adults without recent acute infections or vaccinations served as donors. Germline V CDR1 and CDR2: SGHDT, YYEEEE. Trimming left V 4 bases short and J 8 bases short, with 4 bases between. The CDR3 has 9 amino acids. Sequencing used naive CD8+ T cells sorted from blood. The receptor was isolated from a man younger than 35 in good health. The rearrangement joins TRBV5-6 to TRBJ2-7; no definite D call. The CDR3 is CASSTKQYF. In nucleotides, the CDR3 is TGTGCCAGCAGCACGAAGCAGTACTTC.